This T cell receptor (beta chain) derives from a study of blood T cells in healthy people across ages. Next came a second PCR, run for roughly 6 to 11 cycles, which used a sample-barcoded 5' primer along with a J-beta primer mix. TCRdb re-derived calls from the 5' RACE reads in MiXCR, one entry per CDR3 protein. The sample holds 1.5 million to 2 million distinct CDR3 sequences, 28% seen once. This CDR3 spans 15 amino acids. From germline, CDR1 is MNHEY and CDR2 SVGAGI. Notes on this clonotype: One end of the junction fails to match germline, which may point to a read error.

This TCR was recovered from a woman younger than 45 in good health. The V and J genes are TRBV6-5 and TRBJ1-4; 7 nucleotides line up with TRBD1. Sequencing was done on a sample of blood. The CDR3 bases are TGCGCCAGCAGTTATACCGGGACAGCTAATGAAAAACTGTTTTTT. Translation gives CASSYTGTANEKLFF.